This T cell receptor (beta chain) was documented in a study of T cell repertoires in cytomegalovirus infection. Study at large: CMV infection plus the matching HLA type was flagged by public TCR beta signatures.

The CDR3 covers 15 residues. CDR1 MNHEY and CDR2 SVGAGI come from the germline V gene. The V end was cut by 2 bases, the J end by 0 bases, with 7 bases between. TCRdb used MiXCR to reprocess the reads, holding one entry per CDR3 protein. The data contain 750,000 to 900,000 distinct CDR3 sequences, under 35% of them singletons. Study outcomes and limitations: Carriers of CMV and the relevant HLA type were discriminated by public TCR beta frequency. CMV-specific TCR beta clonotypes restricted by HLA-C dominated the ex vivo response.

This clonotype came up many times. Its antigen is as yet unknown. This material consisted of cultured CD8+ T cells from PBMCs, taken from culture after CMV antigen stimulation. This receptor was obtained from a human donor in good health (CMV status not recorded). Some clones in this sample may be carry-over from other donors' samples. The chain links TRBV6-5 to TRBJ2-2, with D perhaps being TRBD1 or TRBD2 (5 bases each). CDR3 amino acids: CASSYGTANTGELFF. In nucleotides, the CDR3 is TGTGCCAGCAGTTACGGGACCGCGAACACCGGGGAGCTGTTTTTT.